This T cell receptor (beta chain) was identified in a study of a mutant IDH1 vaccine in newly diagnosed glioma (TCRdb year 2021). General notes on the study: Patients were given eight vaccinations, in weeks 1, 3, 5, 7, 11, 15, 19 and 23, which matched visits V03 through V10. Vaccination started 4-6 weeks after radiotherapy alone, or was given together with temozolomide cycles in the groups whose treatment included chemotherapy. Peripheral blood was drawn at six visits: V03 (baseline), V05, V07, V10, V12 and V13. For exploratory analyses, longitudinal TCRB deep sequencing was carried out in around 24 treated patients wherever samples were available. Prior to enrollment, patients had been given standard therapy consisting of radiotherapy alone, temozolomide alone, or radiochemotherapy with temozolomide, with the combination given to most patients. The roughly 35 treated patients were approximately 62% male and roughly 40% female, with a mean age of around 40 years.

A word on this clone: Its antigen target is currently unknown. No base quality information exists; no much larger clone differs at one position.

The meaning of the sample's time point label: week 23, last vaccination. Every vaccine dose consisted of 300 ug of a 20-mer mutant IDH1 peptide in Montanide, administered subcutaneously together with topical imiquimod. Newly diagnosed WHO grade 3 or 4 IDH1-mutant astrocytomas showing loss of nuclear ATRX were present in the donors. The samples were drawn from NOA16, a multicentre, single-arm, open-label phase I trial in Germany that tested a mutant IDH1 peptide vaccine in humans for the first time. Genomic DNA for TCRB sequencing was extracted from EDTA blood using the DNeasy Blood and Tissue Kit. The library was generated by the immunoSEQ multiplex PCR assay. Rearranged TCR beta chain sequences were amplified using the hsTCRB Kit according to the manufacturer's protocol. Sequencing of TCRB libraries was carried out on an Illumina MiSeq. The original methods were these. The proprietary platform of the kit vendor was used for demultiplexing, trimming and gene mapping. This is the immuneACCESS table as TCRdb keeps it, with only in-frame sequences that have V and J called. A part of the clones is gone; compared with another copy, unresolved V genes explain less than half, and the rest is unexplained. That table furnishes V, J and clone size, whereas the DNA furnished D and trimming. This sample comprises some 60,000 clones, 85% to 90% of them detected only once. The leading ten clones occupy about 1.4% of the sample.

General study outcomes and caveats: Availability determined which PBMC samples were chosen for TCRB deep sequencing. Across multiple MHC alleles, vaccine-induced immune responses were seen in 93.3% of patients. It was noted by the authors that analyses of patient blood samples could not be reproduced owing to sample limitations. No apparent relationship was observed between pseudoprogression and alterations in the top peripheral T cell clonotypes detected by TCRB sequencing.

Relative to germline, V is 7 bases shorter and J is 2 bases shorter, with 20 bases between their ends. The germline V gene supplies CDR1 MGHRA and CDR2 YSYEKL. The CDR3, cysteine through phenylalanine, is 17 amino acids long. Only the CDR3 DNA is retained, 51 bases long and in frame from the first base. This clonotype was obtained from a man between 35 and 55 years old with glioma. The specimen was PBMCs, collected from a glioma patient whose treatment included an IDH1 peptide vaccine. In this chain, TRBV4-1 is recombined with TRBJ2-2, with TRBD2 tentatively as D gene (6 bases match). The CDR3 reads as follows: CASNSHRGGLNTGELFF. At the DNA level, the sequence is TGCGCCAGCAATTCCCATCGGGGAGGTCTAAACACCGGGGAGCTGTTTTTT.